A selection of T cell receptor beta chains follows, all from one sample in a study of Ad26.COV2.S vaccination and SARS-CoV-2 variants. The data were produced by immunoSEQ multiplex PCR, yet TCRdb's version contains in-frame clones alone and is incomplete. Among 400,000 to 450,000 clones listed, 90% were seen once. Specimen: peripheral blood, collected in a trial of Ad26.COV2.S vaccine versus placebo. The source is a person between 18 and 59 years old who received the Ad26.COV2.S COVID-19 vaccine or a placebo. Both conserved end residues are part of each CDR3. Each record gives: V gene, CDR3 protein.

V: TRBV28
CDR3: CASRVRNTEAFF

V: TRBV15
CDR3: CATSSGQGYEQYF

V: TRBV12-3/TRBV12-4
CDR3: CASSLGSTDTQYF

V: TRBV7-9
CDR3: CASSLGQVTSTDTQYF

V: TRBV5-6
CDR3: CASSDGRTGGYEQYF

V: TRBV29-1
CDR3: CSAVGQGAATEAFF

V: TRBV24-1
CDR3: CATSDFLESSGTYEQYF

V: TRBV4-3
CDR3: CASSQDGGAVTGELFF

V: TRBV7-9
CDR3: CASSSQVREGDEQFF

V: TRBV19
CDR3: CASSADGGSYEQYF

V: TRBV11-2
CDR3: CASSLDQKGTDTQYF

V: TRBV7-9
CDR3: CASSLDGTGVPEQYF

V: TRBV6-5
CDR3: CASSPGTGNTIYF

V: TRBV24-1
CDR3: CATSAPETGDRGEQYF

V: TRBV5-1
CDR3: CASSSGLAGGNEQFF

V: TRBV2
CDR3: CASSAAGQGREQYF

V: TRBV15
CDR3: CATRGVYNEQFF

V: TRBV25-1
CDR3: CASSEGLGAGSRTDTQYF

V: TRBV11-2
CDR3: CASSFGSTEAFF

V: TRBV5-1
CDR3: CASSLARLNTEAFF

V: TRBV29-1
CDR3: CSVGFGETQYF

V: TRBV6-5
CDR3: CASSPTGGGSQPQHF

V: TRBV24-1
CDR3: CATSPAGRPYNEQFF

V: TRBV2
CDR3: CASSEVGASSYEQYF

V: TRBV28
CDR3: CASRGVGGRAFEQFF

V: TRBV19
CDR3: CASNRLPGRGAVNTDTQYF

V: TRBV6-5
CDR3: CASKLQGADQPQHF

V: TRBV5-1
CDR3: CASSLAGPPVNEQFF

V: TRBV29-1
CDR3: CSVEQQGEAFF

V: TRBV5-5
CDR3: CASSPRQGGYEQYF

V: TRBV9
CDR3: CASSVSPNTEAFF

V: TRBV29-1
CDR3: CSVPNPRRYNEQFF

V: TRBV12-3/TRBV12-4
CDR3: CASSQTADTQYF

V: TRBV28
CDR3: CASSLSPSTGSFKEQFF

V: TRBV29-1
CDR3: CSAPGTVIDEQFF

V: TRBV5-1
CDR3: CASSLALTGSGETQYF

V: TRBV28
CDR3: CASRSGGPGGYTF

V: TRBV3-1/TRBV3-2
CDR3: CASSQRGLGGTDTGELFF

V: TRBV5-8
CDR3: CASSVSSGRRADTQYF